Only one count was recorded for the clone carrying this T cell receptor (beta chain). Its antigen is as yet unknown. The data were obtained in a study of chemoradiotherapy in HPV16-positive cancers. Study at large: Candidate HPV-specific T-cell clones and common TCR motifs came from functional assays in a couple of HPV16-positive patients.

Here immunoSEQ multiplex PCR was the method, and the copy in TCRdb shows in-frame clones only, minus some. Of about 3,500 clones in the sample, roughly 94% are singletons; the top ten hold around 4%. The ends lost 7 bases at V and 5 bases at J; junction bases unmatched: 7. This CDR3 has 14 residues. Per the germline V gene, CDR1 is MNHEY and CDR2 is SMNVEV (reference sequence). Overall study findings and caveats: In HPV16-positive patients, HPV-responsive T-cell expansion tracked better recurrence-free survival. Candidate HPV-specific clones and E7-related TCR motifs grew in tumor during treatment.

Specimen: tumor tissue, collected from a patient who underwent chemoradiotherapy. This TCR came from a human donor with HPV-associated anogenital cancer. The rearrangement links TRBV27 to TRBJ1-1; 10 bases fit TRBD1. CDR3: CASTSGQGRTEAFF. The CDR3, as DNA: TGTGCCAGCACTTCGGGACAGGGGAGAACTGAAGCTTTCTTT.